The 10 T cell receptor beta chains below come from one sample, sequenced in a study of T-cell reconstitution after alpha-beta-depleted transplantation in children. Unique molecular identifiers were incorporated when the TCRbeta library was constructed. Using its own MiXCR run on the PCR reads, TCRdb lists one record per CDR3 protein. This sample has a few hundred thousand distinct CDR3 sequences, with roughly a quarter found just once. The source was PBMCs, collected before TCRalphabeta/CD19-depleted stem cell transplant. All receptors derive from a boy under two years old with Wiskott-Aldrich syndrome, due to receive a stem cell transplant.

The rearrangement links TRBV5-6 to TRBJ2-5; 7 bases are shared with TRBD1. Germline V gene data show CDR1 as SGHDT and CDR2 as YYEEEE. V trimming: 4 bases; J trimming: 1 base; junction bases outside the gene matches: 10. The CDR3 length is 16 residues. In nucleotides, the CDR3 is TGTGCCAGCAGCGCGCCCCACAGGGGAATCCAAGAGACCCAGTACTTC. Encoded protein: CASSAPHRGIQETQYF.

This CDR3 reads CASSEADSYEQYF. The CDR3 nucleotides are TGTGCCAGCAGTGAAGCAGATTCCTACGAGCAGTACTTC. This chain links TRBV2 with TRBJ2-7; no clear D. This CDR3 is built from 13 residues. The V and J ends lost 0 bases and 1 base respectively, with 4 bases between them. Germline assignment: CDR1 SNHLY and CDR2 FYNNEI.

This clonotype occurred a few times. The V and J genes are TRBV20-1 and TRBJ1-1, with D possibly TRBD1 on 5 matching bases. Deletions cut 5 bases from V and 3 bases from J, with 16 bases between. Per the germline V gene, CDR1 is DFQATT and CDR2 is SNEGSKA (reference sequence). The CDR3 spans 14 residues. The CDR3 DNA reads TGCAGTGCTCCGTCTGCCAGGGCCTACACTGAAGCTTTCTTT. Translation gives CSAPSARAYTEAFF.

The rearrangement uses TRBV29-1 and TRBJ2-1; 11 bases fit TRBD2. Germline CDR1 SQVTM, CDR2 ANQGSEA. This CDR3 comprises 15 residues. V dropped 7 bases and J dropped 5; count of bases not matched to a gene: 10. The chain's CDR3 is CSALPLAGGDNEQFF. The CDR3 nucleotides read TGCAGCGCCTTGCCCTTAGCGGGGGGGGACAATGAGCAGTTCTTC.

The V call is TRBV3-1, the J call TRBJ2-7, with a possible D match to TRBD1 (6 bases). Trimming shortened V by 0 bases and J by 3 bases, and 9 bases separated the two germline ends. Germline CDR1 is LGHDT and CDR2 is YNNKEL (reference sequence). The CDR3 has 14 residues. CDR3: CASSQEDRSYEQYF. The CDR3 region has the DNA TGTGCCAGCAGCCAAGAAGACAGGAGCTACGAGCAGTACTTC.

The chain couples TRBV7-2 to TRBJ2-7; D unresolved. Trimming removed 2 bases from V and 5 bases from J, with 13 bases in between. This CDR3 contains 14 residues. CDR1 is SGHTA and CDR2 is FQGNSA in the germline V gene. CDR3 DNA: TGTGCCAGCAGCTTATGGGGAATTTTAAACGAGCAGTACTTC. Translated: CASSLWGILNEQYF.

This chain links TRBV28 with TRBJ1-1, with no clear D. V lost 10 bases to trimming and J lost 0 bases, with 24 bases between them. This CDR3 contains 17 residues. Germline V gene data show CDR1 as MDHEN and CDR2 as SYDVKM. The CDR3 sequence is CATASSFNYPMNTEAFF. The CDR3 DNA sequence: TGTGCCACTGCCAGCAGTTTCAACTATCCAATGAACACTGAAGCTTTCTTT.

The chain links TRBV4-2 to TRBJ2-5; 11 bases match TRBD2. CDR1 is LGHNA, CDR2 YNFKEQ, per germline. V lost 2 bases, J lost 8 bases, and 10 bases stayed unmatched. The CDR3 consists of 16 residues. CDR3 in amino acids: CASSQTGTSGAATQYF. In DNA, the CDR3 is TGTGCCAGCAGCCAAACCGGGACTAGCGGCGCCGCTACCCAGTACTTC.

The sample holds a few counts of this clonotype. This chain uses TRBV9 with TRBJ2-3, with 7 bases that match TRBD1. CDR1 SGDLS and CDR2 YYNGEE come from the germline V gene. The CDR3 length is 16 residues. Trimming at V came to 3 bases and at J to 2 bases, leaving 9 bases not matched to a gene. The CDR3: CASSDGTAVSTDTQYF. DNA for the CDR3: TGTGCCAGCAGCGACGGGACAGCTGTATCCACAGATACGCAGTATTTT.

The chain combines TRBV14 with TRBJ2-3; unclear D gene. This CDR3 contains 13 residues. V lost 2 bases and J lost 4, with 7 bases in between. Germline V CDR1 and CDR2: SGHDN, FVKESK. The CDR3 loop reads CASSQSRADTQYF. The DNA of the CDR3 is TGTGCCAGCAGCCAATCTAGGGCAGATACGCAGTATTTT.